The clone carrying this T cell receptor (beta chain) has just one count. Its antigen is still unknown. These data originate in a study of CD8+ T cells in alopecia areata. Study-wide context: Twice a day, 5 to 10 mg of oral tofacitinib was administered to treated patients.

CDR1 is MNHEY and CDR2 is SVGAGI in the germline V gene. This CDR3 is 15 amino acids long. V trimming: 7 bases; J trimming: 4 bases; junction bases outside the gene matches: 5. Extracted RNA was reverse transcribed into cDNA, the sequencing template. Produced via immunoSEQ multiplex PCR; TCRdb's table is partial and in-frame only. The sample contains approximately 140,000 clones, over 70% of which appear only once. General study results and limits: Affected scalp, especially in alopecia totalis/universalis, had a higher clonality than normal scalp did. Besides other cells, scalp samples also yield sequences of resident alphabeta T cells from normal skin. Patients shared TCRs less clearly than mice did, possibly for HLA-related reasons.

The receptor was derived from a human donor with alopecia areata. This sample comprised CD8+ T cells sorted from blood, obtained at week 0. The chain combines TRBV6-5 with TRBJ2-1; 12 bases align to TRBD2. CDR3 loop: CASKVGLAGYNEQFF. DNA of the CDR3: TGTGCCAGCAAAGTCGGACTAGCGGGATACAATGAGCAGTTCTTC.